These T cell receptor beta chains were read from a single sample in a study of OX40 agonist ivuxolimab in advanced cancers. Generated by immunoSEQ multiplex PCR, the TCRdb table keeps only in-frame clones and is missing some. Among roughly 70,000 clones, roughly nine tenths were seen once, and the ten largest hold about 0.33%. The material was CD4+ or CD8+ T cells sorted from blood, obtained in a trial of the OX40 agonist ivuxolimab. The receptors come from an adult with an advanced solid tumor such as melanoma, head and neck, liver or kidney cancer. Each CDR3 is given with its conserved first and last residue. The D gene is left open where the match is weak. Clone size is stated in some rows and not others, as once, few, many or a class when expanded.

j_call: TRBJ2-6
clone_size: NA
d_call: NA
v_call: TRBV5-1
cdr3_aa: CASSSGGLNSGANVLTF
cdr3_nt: TGCGCCAGCAGCTCAGGCGGGCTGAACTCTGGGGCCAACGTCCTGACTTTC

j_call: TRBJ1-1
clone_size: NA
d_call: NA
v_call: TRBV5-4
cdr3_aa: CASSSDPNTEAFF
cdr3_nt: TGTGCCAGCAGTTCCGATCCGAACACTGAAGCTTTCTTT

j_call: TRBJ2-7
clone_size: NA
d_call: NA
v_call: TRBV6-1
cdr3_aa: CASSVPAGEQYF
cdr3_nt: TGTGCCAGCAGTGTCCCGGCTGGCGAGCAGTACTTC

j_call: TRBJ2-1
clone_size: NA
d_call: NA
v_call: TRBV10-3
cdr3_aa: CAVGWDSHSYNEQFF
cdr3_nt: TGTGCCGTCGGCTGGGACTCTCACTCCTACAATGAGCAGTTCTTC

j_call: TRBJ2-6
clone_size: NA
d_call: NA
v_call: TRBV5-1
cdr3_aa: CATLEGPGANVLTF
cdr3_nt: TGCGCCACCCTTGAGGGGCCCGGGGCCAACGTCCTGACTTTC

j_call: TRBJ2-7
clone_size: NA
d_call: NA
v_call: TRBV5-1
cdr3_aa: CASSPGTPSYEQYF
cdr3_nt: TGCGCCAGCAGCCCCGGCACCCCCTCCTACGAGCAGTACTTC

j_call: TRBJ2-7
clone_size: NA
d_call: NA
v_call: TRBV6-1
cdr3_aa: CASSVEGHTYEQYF
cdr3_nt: TGTGCCAGCAGTGTGGAGGGTCATACCTACGAGCAGTACTTC

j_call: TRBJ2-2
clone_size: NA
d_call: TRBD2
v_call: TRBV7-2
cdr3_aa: CASSLFPIAGGNTGELFF
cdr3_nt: TGTGCCAGCAGCTTATTTCCCATAGCGGGAGGGAACACCGGGGAGCTGTTTTTT

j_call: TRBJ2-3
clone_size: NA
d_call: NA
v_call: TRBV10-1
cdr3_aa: CATSLSTDTQYF
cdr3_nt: TGCGCCACCTCTTTGAGCACAGATACGCAGTATTTT

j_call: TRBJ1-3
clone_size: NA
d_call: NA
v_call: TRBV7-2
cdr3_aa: CASSPGRVRGNTIYF
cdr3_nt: TGTGCCAGCAGCCCCGGCCGGGTCCGAGGAAACACCATATATTTT

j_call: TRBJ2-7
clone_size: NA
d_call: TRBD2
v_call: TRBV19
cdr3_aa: CASSIVAGVEQYF
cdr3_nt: TGTGCCAGCAGTATAGTTGCGGGGGTCGAGCAGTACTTC

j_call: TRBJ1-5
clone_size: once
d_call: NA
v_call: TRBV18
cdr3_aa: CASSPGGSGVSNQPQHF
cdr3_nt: TGTGCCAGCTCACCAGGGGGGTCCGGGGTTAGCAATCAGCCCCAGCATTTT

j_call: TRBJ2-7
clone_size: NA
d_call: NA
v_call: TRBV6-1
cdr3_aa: CASSGGTQNSYEQYF
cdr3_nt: TGTGCCAGCAGTGGCGGGACTCAAAATTCCTACGAGCAGTACTTC

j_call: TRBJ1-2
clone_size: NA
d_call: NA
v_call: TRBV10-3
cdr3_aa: CAINSVLVDGYTF
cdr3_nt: TGTGCCATCAACTCGGTGCTGGTAGATGGCTACACCTTC

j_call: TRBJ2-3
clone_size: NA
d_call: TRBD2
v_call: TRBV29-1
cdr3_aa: CSVEGLAGRTDTQYF
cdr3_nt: TGCAGCGTCGAGGGACTAGCGGGGAGGACAGATACGCAGTATTTT

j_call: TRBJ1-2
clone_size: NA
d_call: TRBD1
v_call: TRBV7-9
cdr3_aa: CASSFGTGSGYGYTF
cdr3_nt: TGTGCCAGCAGCTTTGGGACAGGGTCTGGCTATGGCTACACCTTC